The next 3 T cell receptor beta chains were all read from a single sample in a study of blood T cell repertoires in COVID-19. Repertoires were generated with immunoSEQ multiplex PCR, while TCRdb's copy carries only in-frame clones and drops some. This table has approximately 240,000 clones, approximately 80% appearing once. Sequenced material: peripheral blood. These receptors originate from a woman aged 60-75 years with active or convalescent COVID-19.

The V gene is TRBV11-3, the J gene TRBJ1-2, with D unclear. The germline CDR1 and CDR2 sequences are SGHNT and YENEEA. This CDR3 is 12 amino acids long. Trimming removed 5 bases from V and 4 bases from J, with 8 bases in between. CDR3: CASSRTGYGYTF. CDR3 nucleotide sequence: TGTGCCAGCAGCCGTACCGGCTATGGCTACACCTTC. Complete variable domain (other parts from reference TRBV11-3 and TRBJ1-2): EAGVVQSPRYKIIEKKQPVAFWCNPISGHNTLYWYLQNLGQGPELLIRYENEEAVDDSQLPKDRFSAERLKGVDSTLKIQPAELGDSAVYLCASSRTGYGYTFGSGTRLTVV.

The sample holds one count of this clone. V usage is TRBV20-1 and J usage is TRBJ1-5, with TRBD1 matching over 9 bases. Unmatched junction bases numbered 15, after V lost 3 bases and J lost 9 bases. The CDR3 sequence is 16 residues long. The germline CDR1 and CDR2 sequences are DFQATT and SNEGSKA (reference sequence). CDR3 protein: CSASEVPGQGGSPQHF. CDR3 coding DNA: TGCAGTGCTAGTGAAGTCCCGGGACAGGGTGGTTCGCCCCAGCATTTT.

This chain connects TRBV7-2 to TRBJ2-7; 9 positions match TRBD2. The germline gives CDR1 SGHTA, CDR2 FQGNSA. V lost 5 bases and J lost 3; bases outside the gene matches: 8. The CDR3 covers 15 residues. The DNA of the CDR3 is TGTGCCAGCAGCCAAGCTAGCGGGAAAGGCTACGAGCAGTACTTC. Translating it yields CASSQASGKGYEQYF. Using reference TRBV7-2 and TRBJ2-7 for the parts outside the CDR3, the full variable domain is GAGVSQSPSNKVTEKGKDVELRCDPISGHTALYWYRQSLGQGLEFLIYFQGNSAPDKSGLPSDRFSAERTGGSVSTLTIQRTQQEDSAVYLCASSQASGKGYEQYFGPGTRLTVT.